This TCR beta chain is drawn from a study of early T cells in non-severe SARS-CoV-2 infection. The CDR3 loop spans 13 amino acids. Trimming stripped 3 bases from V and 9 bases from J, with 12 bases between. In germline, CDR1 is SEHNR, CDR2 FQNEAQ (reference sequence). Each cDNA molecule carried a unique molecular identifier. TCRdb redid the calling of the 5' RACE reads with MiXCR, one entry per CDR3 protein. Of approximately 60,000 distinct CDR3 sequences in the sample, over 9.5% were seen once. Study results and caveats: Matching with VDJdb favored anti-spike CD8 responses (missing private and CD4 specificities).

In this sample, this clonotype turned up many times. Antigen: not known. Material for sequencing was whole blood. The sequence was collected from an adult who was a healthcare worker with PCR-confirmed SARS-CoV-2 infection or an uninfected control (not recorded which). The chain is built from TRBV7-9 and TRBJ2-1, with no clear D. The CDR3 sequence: CASSLQVMGEQFF. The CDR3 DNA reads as TGTGCCAGCAGCTTGCAGGTAATGGGTGAGCAGTTCTTC.